The 7 T cell receptor beta chains listed next were all sequenced from one sample in a study of T cells after yellow fever vaccination. Each CDR3 protein is one row after TCRdb ran MiXCR on the 5' RACE reads. The table records 250,000 or so distinct CDR3 sequences, more than 3.5% of them present only once. The specimen was PBMCs, collected 15 days after the yellow fever booster vaccination. These receptors came from a man younger than 30 who received the YFV17D yellow fever vaccine.

The chain joins TRBV5-1 to TRBJ2-4; D possibly corresponds to TRBD2 (7 bases). CDR1 and CDR2 from the germline V gene are SGHRS and YFSETQ. This CDR3 has 16 amino acids. V dropped 4 bases and J dropped 0 bases, with 14 bases sitting between them. The CDR3 region is CASSQGGVEAKNIQYF. CDR3 bases: TGCGCCAGCAGCCAAGGGGGGGTTGAAGCCAAAAACATTCAGTACTTC.

This clonotype has a count of ten or more. The V and J genes are TRBV5-1 and TRBJ2-4, with 11 bases identical to TRBD2. This CDR3 contains 19 residues. CDR1 is SGHRS and CDR2 is YFSETQ in the germline V gene. With V trimmed by 0 bases and J by 0 bases, 8 bases remained unmatched. The CDR3 sequence is CASSLGGLAATRAKNIQYF. In nucleotides, the CDR3 is TGCGCCAGCAGCTTGGGGGGACTAGCGGCGACGCGAGCCAAAAACATTCAGTACTTC.

This clonotype was counted many times. The chain employs TRBV12-3 or TRBV12-4 and TRBJ2-2; D is possibly TRBD1 (6 bases). V lost 5 bases and J 6 bases, leaving 13 bases between the germline ends. The CDR3 runs 14 residues. For the CDR3, the DNA is TGTGCCAGCAGTGGGTTACAGGGTTCCGGGGAGCTGTTTTTT. It specifies CASSGLQGSGELFF.

This clonotype was found many times. This sequence joins TRBV4-1 and TRBJ1-5, with TRBD1 as a possible D gene (5 bases). The germline gives CDR1 MGHRA, CDR2 YSYEKL. This CDR3 is built from 16 residues. Trimming cost V 0 bases and J 9 bases, with 18 bases left between them. CDR3 sequence reads: CASSQERIDSRRPQHF. The CDR3 DNA follows: TGCGCCAGCAGCCAAGAGCGAATTGACAGCCGGCGGCCCCAGCATTTT.

In this sample, this clonotype turned up many times. The gene calls are TRBV19 and TRBJ1-1; D uncertain. The germline V and J ends were trimmed by 3 bases and 3 bases, with 11 bases remaining between them. This CDR3 is built from 14 residues. The germline V gene has CDR1 LNHDA and CDR2 SQIVND (reference sequence). The chain's CDR3 is CASSMWVADTEAFF. Here the CDR3 DNA reads TGTGCCAGTAGTATGTGGGTAGCGGACACTGAAGCTTTCTTT. Filled out from reference TRBV19 and TRBJ1-1, the complete variable domain reads DGGITQSPKYLFRKEGQNVTLSCEQNLNHDAMYWYRQDPGQGLRLIYYSQIVNDFQKGDIAEGYSVSREKKESFPLTVTSAQKNPTAFYLCASSMWVADTEAFFGQGTRLTVV.

At least ten counts were recorded for this clonotype. The rearrangement uses TRBV7-8 and TRBJ1-2; 7 positions agree with TRBD1. This CDR3 has 15 amino acids. Germline V lookup: CDR1 SGHVS, CDR2 FQNEAQ. The ends lost 5 bases at V and 2 bases at J; junction bases unmatched: 8. The CDR3 spells CASSAGVGGNYGYTF. The CDR3 region has the DNA TGTGCCAGCAGCGCAGGGGTAGGGGGCAACTATGGCTACACCTTC. Full variable domain (missing parts from reference TRBV7-8 and TRBJ1-2): GAGVSQSPRYKVAKRGQDVALRCDPISGHVSLFWYQQALGQGPEFLTYFQNEAQLDKSGLPSDRFFAERPEGSVSTLKIQRTQQEDSAVYLCASSAGVGGNYGYTFGSGTRLTVV.

This clonotype has ten or more counts. The chain uses TRBV4-2 and TRBJ1-2, with a possible D match to TRBD1 (5 bases). The CDR3 is 12 amino acids. Germline V gene lookup returns CDR1 LGHNA and CDR2 YNFKEQ. The germline V and J ends were trimmed by 1 base and 8 bases, with 8 bases remaining between them. The CDR3 DNA sequence: TGTGCCAGCAGCCAAGTAACAGGCGGCTACACCTTC. Translation gives CASSQVTGGYTF.